This T cell receptor beta chain was sequenced in a study of Graves' ophthalmopathy and Graves' hyperthyroidism. Trimming pared 8 bases from V and 2 bases from J, leaving 18 bases between. Per the germline V gene, CDR1 is SQVTM and CDR2 is ANQGSEA. The CDR3 is made up of 14 amino acids. Researchers took RNA transcripts and amplified TCR beta CDR3 regions from them. HTBI-primed first-round RT-PCR preceded second-round multiplex PCR. TCRdb re-analysed the multiplex PCR reads in MiXCR, keeping a single row per CDR3 protein. This table holds 740,000 or so distinct CDR3 sequences, roughly two fifths found once.

The TCR sequence derives from an adult man with Graves' ophthalmopathy. The sequencing sample was made of peripheral blood. This chain connects TRBV29-1 to TRBJ1-1; possible D gene TRBD1, 5 bases. The CDR3 region is CSLGPAGANTEAFF. The CDR3 coding sequence is TGCAGCCTCGGACCCGCCGGGGCTAACACTGAAGCTTTCTTT.